The clone carrying this TCR beta chain was detected ten times or more. The antigen is undetermined. Regarding time point: sample taken at primary tumor resection. The input material, whole RNA from tumor, nontumor lung or frozen PBMC, was sequenced unsorted. From the 5' RACE reads, TCRdb called clonotypes with MiXCR, one entry per CDR3 protein. Of about 9,600 distinct CDR3 sequences in the sample, roughly 6% are singletons; the top ten hold 25% to 30%. The data were taken from a study of spatial heterogeneity in lung cancer. Study as a whole: Matched bulk RNA-seq provided a T cell module score, and TCR transcript counts in tumor regions correlated strongly with it.

The V gene lost 3 bases and the J gene lost 11 bases, with 11 bases spanning the gap. The CDR3 length is 12 residues. Germline assignment: CDR1 MDHEN and CDR2 SYDVKM. Study-wide results and limits: Tumor mutation counts were tracked by expanded intratumoral alpha and beta TCR counts. Ubiquitous expanded TCR counts tracked ubiquitous nonsynonymous mutations; regional expanded TCR counts tracked regional nonsynonymous mutations.

The clonotype comes from a male donor with early-stage non-small cell lung cancer. The sample here was lung tumor tissue, taken at surgery. The J gene is TRBJ2-4, the V gene TRBV28; D possibly uses TRBD1 or TRBD2 (5 bases each). CDR3 loop: CASSFRGRLQYF. DNA for the CDR3: TGTGCCAGCAGTTTTAGGGGACGCCTTCAGTACTTC.